The T cell receptor (beta chain) under discussion was sequenced for a study of blood T cells in healthy people across ages. PCR was performed a second time for about 6 to 12 cycles using a sample-barcoded 5' primer and a J-beta primer mix. TCRdb re-derived calls from the 5' RACE reads in MiXCR, one entry per CDR3 protein. The sample contains roughly 800,000 distinct CDR3 sequences, more than 20% of which appear only once. Findings and caveats of the study: The study found TCR beta diversity correlated strongly with naive T cell percentage.

This clonotype was counted only a few times. Its antigen is not identified. Per sample, extraction of total RNA gave at least 6 micrograms in every case. This sample also appeared in a second study, on T cells of mothers and their children. Per that study: Per child, 2.5 million to 3.5 million TCR beta CDR3 reads were obtained, against over 9 million per mother.

The sample consisted of blood. This TCR derives from a boy younger than 18 in good health.

Here the CDR3 reads CARRTGKLDNEQFF. The CDR3 DNA follows: TGTGCCAGACGGACAGGCAAATTGGACAATGAGCAGTTCTTC. V and J are TRBV27 and TRBJ2-5; the match to TRBD1 covers 7 bases. The J call is in doubt because the DNA end fits TRBJ2-1 better. Germline V gene sequence: CDR1 MNHEY, CDR2 SMNVEV (reference sequence). The CDR3 runs 14 residues.